Listed below are T cell receptor beta chains from one sample, sequenced in a study of T cell changes during pregnancy in multiple sclerosis. Profiled with immunoSEQ multiplex PCR; TCRdb holds only in-frame clones, not every one. This table holds under 45,000 clones, about 96% found once. The specimen comprised peripheral blood, sampled in the second trimester of pregnancy. These receptors originate from a female donor with multiple sclerosis, enrolled in a pregnancy study. CDR3s include the opening cysteine and the closing phenylalanine or tryptophan. D genes are given only for firm matches. The size entry is marked missing in some rows and otherwise reads once, few, many or a size class.

V gene	D gene	clone size	J gene	CDR3 DNA	CDR3 protein
TRBV18	-	-	TRBJ2-3	TGTGCCAGCTCACCGGTCGGCGGGATAAGCACAGATACGCAGTATTTT	CASSPVGGISTDTQYF
TRBV27	TRBD1	-	TRBJ1-3	TGTGCCAGCAGGGCGGACAGGGCGGGAGGAAACACCATATATTTT	CASRADRAGGNTIYF
TRBV21-1	-	-	TRBJ1-5	TGTGCCAGCAGCAAAGGCAACTATAGCAATCAGCCCCAGCATTTT	CASSKGNYSNQPQHF
TRBV19	-	-	TRBJ2-1	TGTGCCAGTAGTATTATCTGGACAAACAATGAGCAGTTCTTC	CASSIIWTNNEQFF
TRBV19	-	-	TRBJ1-5	TGTGCCAGTAGTGTGACAGGATCCAATCAGCCCCAGCATTTT	CASSVTGSNQPQHF
TRBV21-1	-	-	TRBJ1-4	TGTGCCAGCAGCAAAGACCGACGTAACACTACCGAAAAACTGTTTTTT	CASSKDRRNTTEKLFF
TRBV7-9	-	-	TRBJ2-7	TGTGCCAGCAGCTACCACGGTGTTGCCTACGAGCAGTACTTC	CASSYHGVAYEQYF
TRBV10-3	TRBD2	-	TRBJ2-5	TGTGCCATCAGTGAGTCGATGTCTAGCGGGGGGGAGACCCAGTACTTC	CAISESMSSGGETQYF
TRBV11-2	TRBD1	-	TRBJ1-2	TGTGCCAGCAGCTTAGGTAGTCAGGGGGCCTACTATGGCTACACCTTC	CASSLGSQGAYYGYTF
TRBV4-1	TRBD1	-	TRBJ2-1	TGCGCCAGCAGCCAAGTCCCGGGACAGGGGGCCGATGAGCAGTTCTTC	CASSQVPGQGADEQFF
TRBV5-1	-	-	TRBJ2-5	TGCGCCAGCAGCTTGGCCTTGAGTGAGACCCAGTACTTC	CASSLALSETQYF
TRBV18	-	-	TRBJ1-5	TGTGCCAGCTCACCGTTACAGGGAACTCAGCCCCAGCATTTT	CASSPLQGTQPQHF
TRBV7-9	TRBD2	-	TRBJ2-7	TGTGCCAGCAGCGACTCCGGGACTAGCGCGTCCTACGAGCAGTACTTC	CASSDSGTSASYEQYF
TRBV13	TRBD1	-	TRBJ2-2	TGTGCCAGCAGCTCTAACAGGGGGTGGAACACCGGGGAGCTGTTTTTT	CASSSNRGWNTGELFF
TRBV4-3	TRBD1	-	TRBJ1-1	TGCGCCAGCAGCCAAGCGACAGGGATGAACACTGAAGCTTTCTTT	CASSQATGMNTEAFF
TRBV27	-	-	TRBJ1-1	TGTGCCAGCAGTTTCAGGGGAGAAGCTTTCTTT	CASSFRGEAFF
TRBV7-2	TRBD2	few	TRBJ2-1	TGTGCCAGCAGCTCCCTCACTTGGCGGGAGGGCTCCGGTGAGCAGTTCTTC	CASSSLTWREGSGEQFF
TRBV27	-	-	TRBJ1-1	TGTGCCAGCAGGCCCTGGACAGACACTGAAGCTTTCTTT	CASRPWTDTEAFF
TRBV18	-	-	TRBJ1-3	TGTGCCAGCTCGCGATCTGAGGGAGGCTCTGGAAACACCATATATTTT	CASSRSEGGSGNTIYF
TRBV7-9	-	-	TRBJ1-1	TGTGCCAGCAGCCCTCTCCTGGGCGCTGAAGCTTTCTTT	CASSPLLGAEAFF
TRBV4-2	TRBD2	-	TRBJ2-3	TGTGCCAGCAGTCACGGGACTAGCGTTCGTACAGATACGCAGTATTTT	CASSHGTSVRTDTQYF
TRBV19	TRBD1	few	TRBJ2-1	TGTGCCAGTAGTATGGAAAGAGGACAGGGTTTCAATGAGCAGTTCTTC	CASSMERGQGFNEQFF
TRBV7-9	-	-	TRBJ1-1	TGTGCCAGCAGCTTATTGAGCCTTCCCACTGAAGCTTTCTTT	CASSLLSLPTEAFF
TRBV27	-	-	TRBJ1-1	TGTGCCAGCAGTTTCAGGAGGGTAACGGATGAAGCTTTCTTT	CASSFRRVTDEAFF
TRBV21-1	-	-	TRBJ1-1	TGTGCCAGCAGCAAAAAGGGGTTAGACACTGAAGCTTTCTTT	CASSKKGLDTEAFF
TRBV6-1	TRBD1	-	TRBJ2-1	TGTGCCAGCACCTCCGGGACAGGGAGGCCCAATGAGCAGTTCTTC	CASTSGTGRPNEQFF
TRBV6-5	-	-	TRBJ2-2	TGTGCCAGCAGTTACGGGCAACACACCGGGGAGCTGTTTTTT	CASSYGQHTGELFF
TRBV7-8	-	-	TRBJ2-7	TGTGCCAGCAGCTTACAGGACAGCTACGAGCAGTACTTC	CASSLQDSYEQYF
TRBV7-2	-	-	TRBJ2-7	TGTGCCAGCAGCCTAAAAGCTGGACTGACAGGGCAGTACTTC	CASSLKAGLTGQYF
TRBV10-3	TRBD1	-	TRBJ1-2	TGTGCCATCAGTCCTTCAGGGGGATGGAACTATGGCTACACCTTC	CAISPSGGWNYGYTF
TRBV6-6	-	-	TRBJ1-2	TGTGCCAGCAGTGGCTTCGGCAGGTTCTATGGCTACACCTTC	CASSGFGRFYGYTF